The 20 T cell receptor beta chains listed next were all sequenced from one sample in a study of T cells after yellow fever vaccination. TCRdb fed the 5' RACE reads into MiXCR, producing one record per CDR3 protein. The top ten clones hold just under 20% of a sample with 300,000 to 350,000 distinct CDR3 sequences, 3.5% to 4.5% of them seen once. This specimen was PBMCs, taken 15 days after the yellow fever booster vaccination. These receptors were taken from a man aged 18 to 35 who received the YFV17D yellow fever vaccine.

This clonotype was seen many times. The V and J genes are TRBV20-1 and TRBJ2-7; no clear D. With 3 bases removed from V and 3 bases from J, the gap between germline ends came to 6 bases. There are 11 residues in the CDR3. Per the germline V gene, CDR1 is DFQATT and CDR2 is SNEGSKA (reference sequence). CDR3 bases: TGCAGTGCTAGTGGTGGCTACGAGCAGTACGTC. Residues: CSASGGYEQYV.

The chain has TRBV4-1 and TRBJ1-2, with 7 bases aligning to TRBD1. CDR3 length: 15 residues. From germline, CDR1 is MGHRA and CDR2 YSYEKL. With 0 bases clipped from V and 8 bases from J, the junction kept 9 bases outside the gene matches. In DNA, the CDR3 is TGCGCCAGCAGCCAAGACCTTAACAGGGGTGACGGCTACACCTTC. Encoded protein: CASSQDLNRGDGYTF.

V is TRBV5-6 and J is TRBJ2-1; D call uncertain. Germline V gene sequence: CDR1 SGHDT, CDR2 YYEEEE. V shed 4 bases and J shed 0 bases, with 8 bases lying between them. The CDR3 covers 14 residues. The DNA of the CDR3 is TGTGCCAGCAGCGACTGGCGCTCCTACAATGAGCAGTTCTTC. It translates to CASSDWRSYNEQFF.

The CDR3 DNA sequence: TGTGCCAGCAGCTTAGCGGGGTCTAGCGGACCCTACCGGGAGCTGTTTTTT. It codes for CASSLAGSSGPYRELFF. This chain joins TRBV7-2 and TRBJ2-2, with 7 bases fitting TRBD2. Per the germline V gene, CDR1 is SGHTA and CDR2 is FQGNSA. V dropped 0 bases and J dropped 9; count of bases not matched to a gene: 13. The CDR3 spans 17 residues. The full variable domain, its missing parts supplied by reference TRBV7-2 and TRBJ2-2, is GAGVSQSPSNKVTEKGKDVELRCDPISGHTALYWYRQSLGQGLEFLIYFQGNSAPDKSGLPSDRFSAERTGGSVSTLTIQRTQQEDSAVYLCASSLAGSSGPYRELFFGEGSRLTVL.

This clonotype was recorded at least ten times. The genes are TRBV7-2 and TRBJ2-1, with D perhaps TRBD2 (5 bases). CDR1 is SGHTA and CDR2 is FQGNSA in the germline V gene. CDR3 length equals 12 residues. The V and J ends lost 5 bases and 7 bases respectively, with 9 bases between them. The CDR3 loop is CASSDYLNEQFF. The CDR3 DNA follows: TGTGCCAGCAGCGACTACCTGAATGAGCAGTTCTTC. The full variable domain, its missing parts supplied by reference TRBV7-2 and TRBJ2-1, is GAGVSQSPSNKVTEKGKDVELRCDPISGHTALYWYRQSLGQGLEFLIYFQGNSAPDKSGLPSDRFSAERTGGSVSTLTIQRTQQEDSAVYLCASSDYLNEQFFGPGTRLTVL.

This chain uses TRBV5-1 with TRBJ2-5, with 8 bases that match TRBD1. V lost 2 bases to trimming and J lost 1 base; unmatched junction nucleotides: 7. Germline assignment: CDR1 SGHRS and CDR2 YFSETQ. The CDR3 length is 16 residues. CDR3 sequence reads: CASSFFGTGTQETQYF. In DNA form, the CDR3 reads TGCGCCAGCAGCTTTTTCGGGACAGGCACCCAAGAGACCCAGTACTTC.

This clonotype was counted ten times or more. This rearrangement joins TRBV10-3 to TRBJ2-3, with 8 nucleotides matching TRBD2. The CDR3 covers 14 residues. Germline V gene lookup returns CDR1 ENHRY and CDR2 SYGVKD. With V trimmed by 5 bases and J by 5 bases, 6 bases remained unmatched. CDR3 loop: CAISQRGPRDTQYF. Here the CDR3 DNA reads TGTGCCATCAGTCAGCGGGGGCCCCGAGATACGCAGTATTTT.

There are many counts of this clonotype. The chain recombines TRBV7-2 with TRBJ2-6, with 7 bases aligning to TRBD1. Germline lookup yields CDR1 SGHTA and CDR2 FQGNSA. The CDR3 extends over 18 amino acids. J gave up 2 bases and V 5 bases, and 12 bases lay outside the gene matches. In DNA, the CDR3 is TGTGCCAGCAGCCTTTCGACAGGGCCATCCGCTGGGGCCAACGTCCTGACTTTC. This sequence encodes CASSLSTGPSAGANVLTF.

This clonotype was recorded many times. The chain combines TRBV6-5 with TRBJ2-7; a possible D gene is TRBD1 (6 bases). Germline CDR1 reads MNHEY; CDR2 reads SVGAGI. The CDR3 totals 13 residues. Trimming stripped 0 bases from V and 7 bases from J, with 10 bases between. The CDR3 DNA reads TGTGCCAGCAGTTACTCGATAAGGGGGGAGCAGTACGTC. Translated, it gives CASSYSIRGEQYV.

The V call is TRBV5-4, the J call TRBJ2-1; maybe TRBD2 (5 bases). The V gene lost 0 bases and the J gene lost 10 bases, with 17 bases spanning the gap. The CDR3 extends over 15 amino acids. CDR1 SGHNT and CDR2 YYREEE come from the germline V gene (reference sequence). The CDR3 DNA is TGTGCCAGCAGCTTGGTTAGTTCCCCCGGGATGGAGCAGTTCTTC. It codes for CASSLVSSPGMEQFF.

The genes are TRBV5-4 and TRBJ1-4; 8 bases map to TRBD1. V lost 4 bases to trimming and J lost 5 bases; unmatched junction nucleotides: 10. Germline loops: CDR1 SGHNT, CDR2 YYREEE (reference sequence). The CDR3 sequence is 16 residues long. In DNA form, the CDR3 reads TGTGCCAGCAGCAGACGGCAGGGGGCGACCAATGAAAAACTGTTTTTT. It yields the protein CASSRRQGATNEKLFF.

This clonotype was counted only a few times. The chain links TRBV5-4 to TRBJ1-4; D is unclear. CDR3 size: 12 residues. The ends were cut back, 0 bases at V and 14 bases at J, with 11 bases in the middle. The V gene's germline CDR1 is SGHNT and CDR2 YYREEE (reference sequence). The CDR3 DNA sequence: TGTGCCAGCAGCTTGGACAGAAATATGCTGTTTTTT. Translated: CASSLDRNMLFF.

At least ten counts were recorded for this clonotype. The chain joins TRBV4-3 to TRBJ2-4; 9 bases are a match to TRBD1. V lost 1 base, J lost 9 bases, and 7 bases stayed unmatched. Germline CDR1 reads LGHNA; CDR2 reads YSLEER. This CDR3 has 15 residues. CDR3 residues: CASSQAGTGNTIQYF. The CDR3 coding sequence is TGCGCCAGCAGCCAAGCCGGGACAGGGAATACCATTCAGTACTTC.

This clonotype was detected only a few times. The gene calls are TRBV6-2 or TRBV6-3 and TRBJ1-5; a possible D gene is TRBD1 (5 bases). Germline V gene data show CDR1 as MNHEY and CDR2 as SVGEGT. V shed 0 bases and J shed 4 bases, with 16 bases lying between them. There are 17 residues in the CDR3. The CDR3 nucleotides are TGTGCCAGCAGTTACTCCCCCCAGGGCCCTACTAATCAGCCCCAGCATTTT. Residues: CASSYSPQGPTNQPQHF.

This clonotype was detected only a few times. The chain is built from TRBV20-1 and TRBJ1-6, with unresolved D. Germline lookup yields CDR1 DFQATT and CDR2 SNEGSKA (reference sequence). The CDR3 consists of 13 residues. V was trimmed by 2 bases and J by 6 bases, leaving 8 bases between them. The CDR3 DNA sequence: TGCAGTGCTAGACACATCCTTAATTCACCCCTCCACTTT. It is translated as CSARHILNSPLHF.

This clonotype was observed many times. The rearrangement links TRBV5-1 to TRBJ1-2, with a possible D match to TRBD1 (6 bases). V lost 3 bases, J lost 2 bases, and 14 bases lay in between. The CDR3 has 15 amino acids. Germline loops: CDR1 SGHRS, CDR2 YFSETQ. In nucleotides, the CDR3 is TGCGCCAGCAGCTCCTCGCAGGGGTTCAACTATGGCTACACCTTC. Translated, it gives CASSSSQGFNYGYTF.

The J gene is TRBJ2-7, the V gene TRBV20-1; D ambiguous. V was cut by 0 bases and J by 3 bases, with 12 bases left in between. The length of the CDR3 is 14 residues. Per the germline V gene, CDR1 is DFQATT and CDR2 is SNEGSKA (reference sequence). CDR3 sequence (DNA): TGCAGTGCTAGAGATTCCGGCGGTTTCTACGAGCAGTACTTC. Residues: CSARDSGGFYEQYF.

The chain combines TRBV6-6 with TRBJ2-1; possibly TRBD2 for D (6 bases). The germline gives CDR1 MNHNY, CDR2 SVGAGI (reference sequence). The CDR3 has 13 residues. The germline V and J ends were trimmed by 8 bases and 3 bases, with 11 bases remaining between them. CDR3 sequence reads: CASGEVVYNEQFF. As DNA, the CDR3 is TGTGCCAGCGGGGAGGTTGTCTACAATGAGCAGTTCTTC.

By its share, this clonotype is medium-sized. The rearrangement uses TRBV25-1 and TRBJ1-5; D perhaps matches TRBD1 (5 bases). V lost 3 bases, J lost 1 base, and 13 bases lay in between. This CDR3 region has 16 residues. The V gene's germline CDR1 is MGHDK and CDR2 SYGVNS. CDR3 protein: CASSDRAWDSNQPQHF. The DNA of the CDR3 is TGTGCCAGCAGTGACCGGGCCTGGGACAGCAATCAGCCCCAGCATTTT.

The rearrangement links TRBV5-1 to TRBJ2-3; TRBD2 aligns across 8 bases. The CDR3 contains 15 residues. The V segment lost 5 bases and the J segment 4 bases; nucleotides outside the gene matches: 9. Looked up from germline, CDR1 is SGHRS and CDR2 is YFSETQ. CDR3: CASSLERGSADTQYF. CDR3 nucleotides: TGCGCCAGCAGTTTAGAGCGGGGGAGCGCAGATACGCAGTATTTT.